This TCR beta chain came from a study of Ad26.COV2.S vaccination and SARS-CoV-2 variants. Specified treatment: around 19 received Ad26.COV2.S at low or high dose, single or two shots; 5 received placebo; per-sample allocation not given. Samples analyzed were those drawn on day 63 after the first vaccine or placebo injection. As concerns this clone: The junction departs from the called germline gene at one end, perhaps through a read error.

This CDR3 comprises 15 residues. The germline V gene has CDR1 SSHAT and CDR2 FNYEAQ (reference sequence). Here immunoSEQ multiplex PCR was the method, and the copy in TCRdb shows in-frame clones only, minus some. This table holds 440,000 or so clones, 90% found once. Specimen: peripheral blood, collected in a trial of Ad26.COV2.S vaccine versus placebo. The chain links TRBV7-7 to TRBJ2-2, with D tentatively TRBD2 (6 bases). This receptor was taken from a person aged 18-65 years who received the Ad26.COV2.S COVID-19 vaccine or a placebo. The CDR3: CASSVGTLNTGELFF. CDR3 DNA sequence: TGTGCTAGCAGCGTCGGGACTTTGAACACCGGGGAGCTGTTTTTT.